The TCR beta chain under discussion was sequenced for a study of early T cells in non-severe SARS-CoV-2 infection. Across the study: The study sequenced bulk RNA from unsorted whole blood, with chains unpaired. Study observations and caveats: Anti-spike CD8 responses were favored by VDJdb matching, which missed private and CD4 specificities.

Individual cDNA molecules were tagged with unique molecular identifiers. TCRdb reprocessed the 5' RACE reads with MiXCR, giving one entry per CDR3 protein. The sample carries about 44,000 distinct CDR3 sequences, under 30% recorded once. In regard to this clonotype: The antigen is not known.

Trimming removed 5 bases from V and 1 base from J; junction bases left unmatched: 18. CDR3 length: 19 residues. Germline assignment: CDR1 SGHVS and CDR2 FNYEAQ. The TCR was taken from an adult who was a healthcare worker with PCR-confirmed SARS-CoV-2 infection or an uninfected control (not recorded which). Sequencing used whole blood, obtained at baseline. The V gene is TRBV7-6, the J gene TRBJ2-5, with TRBD2 matching over 8 bases. The CDR3 region is CASSPGVAGHPRLQETQYF. The CDR3 nucleotides read TGTGCCAGCAGCCCCGGGGTAGCGGGGCACCCCCGCCTCCAAGAGACCCAGTACTTC.